The 15 T cell receptor beta chains reported below all come from one sample, sequenced in a study of control samples from healthy donors and cancer patients. The table came from immunoSEQ multiplex PCR; TCRdb's copy has only in-frame clones and leaves some out. The data show about 130,000 clones, with about 90% seen just once and approximately 2% held by the top ten. Sequenced: blood. The receptors come from a woman aged 45-65 years in good health.

The count of this clone is one. This chain links TRBV3-1 (or the pseudogene TRBV3-2) with TRBJ2-6; D is possibly TRBD2 (6 bases). CDR3 size: 19 residues. Trimming took 4 bases from V and 2 from J, leaving 21 bases between them. The germline gives CDR1 LGHDT, CDR2 YNNKEL (reference sequence). The CDR3 coding sequence is TGTGCCAGCAGCCCGTCGGGAGTGATCGGGATCCCTGGGGCCAACGTCCTGACTTTC. It codes for CASSPSGVIGIPGANVLTF.

This chain connects TRBV5-4 to TRBJ1-2; D remains ambiguous. CDR3 length: 13 amino acids. The germline CDR1 and CDR2 sequences are SGHNT and YYREEE (reference sequence). The ends were cut back, 1 base at V and 6 bases at J, with 10 bases in the middle. For the CDR3, the DNA is TGTGCCAGCAGCTTGCGCCAGGCCCATGGCTACACCTTC. It codes for CASSLRQAHGYTF.

In the case of this clone: An end of the junction does not agree with germline; a read error may underlie this. The V call is TRBV19, the J call TRBJ1-1, with D maybe TRBD1 (6 bases). CDR3 length: 16 residues. CDR1 LNHDA and CDR2 SQIVND come from the germline V gene (reference sequence). CDR3 residues: CASSIGGGARYTDAFF. Written as DNA, the CDR3 is TGTGCCAGTAGTATAGGCGGGGGCGCAAGGTATACTGACGCTTTCTTT.

This clone has just one count. This chain's CDR3 is CASSIIDSYTQYF. CDR3 DNA sequence: TGTGCCAGTAGTATTATAGACTCATATACGCAGTATTTT. The rearrangement uses TRBV19 and TRBJ2-3; D is undetermined. Germline CDR1 and CDR2: LNHDA and SQIVND (reference sequence). The CDR3 runs to 13 residues. Trimming removed 3 bases from V and 7 bases from J, with 11 bases in between.

This rearrangement joins TRBV28 to TRBJ1-2, with D perhaps TRBD1 (5 bases). This CDR3 has 14 amino acids. The V and J ends lost 4 bases and 4 bases respectively, with 13 bases between them. CDR1 MDHEN and CDR2 SYDVKM come from the germline V gene. In DNA, the CDR3 is TGTGCCAGCAGTTCTGCAGGGAATACCTATGGCTACACCTTC. Residues: CASSSAGNTYGYTF.

This clone was seen a single time. The V and J genes are TRBV6-5 and TRBJ1-5, with D tentatively TRBD1 (6 bases). The CDR3 is 12 residues long. Germline V lookup: CDR1 MNHEY, CDR2 SVGAGI. V lost 7 bases and J 9 bases, leaving 13 bases between the germline ends. The CDR3 region is CASKGGIGPQHF. CDR3 in DNA: TGTGCCAGCAAGGGGGGAATCGGGCCCCAGCATTTT.

Regarding this clone: Other DNA variants within this sample encode the same CDR3. The chain uses TRBV5-1 and TRBJ2-5, with TRBD2 matching 8 bases. Germline V gene lookup returns CDR1 SGHRS and CDR2 YFSETQ. There are 13 residues in the CDR3. The trim removed 4 bases at V and 5 bases at J, leaving 4 bases unmatched. Written as DNA, the CDR3 is TGCGCCAGCAGCCGGGGGGGAGGGGAGACCCAGTACTTC. Translated, it gives CASSRGGGETQYF.

J is TRBJ2-7 and V is TRBV30; D possibly matches TRBD1 or TRBD2 (6 bases each). The germline V gene has CDR1 GTSNPN and CDR2 SVGIG (reference sequence). Trimming removed 3 bases at V and 7 bases at J, with 16 bases between. The CDR3 length is 13 residues. The CDR3 spells CAWSGGSAGEQYF. Here the CDR3 DNA reads TGTGCCTGGAGCGGGGGCTCGGCAGGGGAGCAGTACTTC.

V gene TRBV19 combines with J gene TRBJ1-2; no clear D. Germline CDR1 and CDR2: LNHDA and SQIVND (reference sequence). Trimming cost V 4 bases and J 4 bases, with 7 bases left between them. The CDR3 totals 12 residues. CDR3: CASSTRTYGYTF. As DNA, the CDR3 is TGTGCCAGTAGTACGCGCACCTATGGCTACACCTTC.

This sequence joins TRBV4-2 and TRBJ2-3; 7 bases are shared with TRBD1. V lost 4 bases and J lost 6; bases outside the gene matches: 16. Germline V gene data show CDR1 as LGHNA and CDR2 as YNFKEQ. The CDR3 has 17 amino acids. CDR3 DNA sequence: TGTGCCAGCAGCCTCCCCCCAGCAGGGACAGTCGAGGATACGCAGTATTTT. Residues: CASSLPPAGTVEDTQYF.

The chain recombines TRBV6-5 with TRBJ1-2; D not certain. V was cut by 2 bases and J by 6 bases, with 19 bases left in between. The CDR3 is made up of 16 amino acids. Per germline, CDR1 MNHEY and CDR2 SVGAGI. As DNA, the CDR3 is TGTGCCAGCAGTTACGATAGTAAGGGCAGGTGGCATGGCTACACCTTC. As protein: CASSYDSKGRWHGYTF.

CDR3 amino acids: CASSQGNRVETQYF. The CDR3 DNA reads as TGTGCCAGCAGCCAAGGAAACAGGGTGGAGACCCAGTACTTC. The chain is built from TRBV14 and TRBJ2-5, with D possibly matching TRBD1 (6 bases). The germline V and J ends were trimmed by 1 base and 5 bases, with 11 bases remaining between them. The CDR3 runs 14 residues. Germline V lookup: CDR1 SGHDN, CDR2 FVKESK.

J is TRBJ2-3 and V is TRBV11-2, with D maybe TRBD2 (6 bases). The CDR3 length is 15 residues. Between the trimmed V and J ends, which lost 0 bases and 6 bases, there was a span of 13 bases. The germline CDR1 and CDR2 sequences are SGHAT and FQNNGV. CDR3 sequence reads: CASSLDGTAGDTQYF. Here the CDR3 DNA reads TGTGCCAGCAGCTTAGATGGGACCGCGGGGGATACGCAGTATTTT.

This sequence joins TRBV25-1 and TRBJ1-1, with D possibly being TRBD1 (5 bases). The CDR3 runs to 12 residues. V lost 3 bases and J lost 11, with 13 bases in between. Germline V gives CDR1 MGHDK, CDR2 SYGVNS. The CDR3 loop is CASSDQGLFAFF. The CDR3 bases are TGTGCCAGCAGTGATCAGGGCCTCTTCGCTTTCTTT.

This chain joins TRBV19 and TRBJ1-1; maybe TRBD1 (6 bases). Per the germline V gene, CDR1 is LNHDA and CDR2 is SQIVND (reference sequence). The CDR3 totals 12 residues. Trimming left V 3 bases short and J 8 bases short, with 10 bases between. CDR3 loop: CASSIGQREAFF. The CDR3 region has the DNA TGTGCCAGTAGTATCGGACAGCGAGAAGCTTTCTTT.